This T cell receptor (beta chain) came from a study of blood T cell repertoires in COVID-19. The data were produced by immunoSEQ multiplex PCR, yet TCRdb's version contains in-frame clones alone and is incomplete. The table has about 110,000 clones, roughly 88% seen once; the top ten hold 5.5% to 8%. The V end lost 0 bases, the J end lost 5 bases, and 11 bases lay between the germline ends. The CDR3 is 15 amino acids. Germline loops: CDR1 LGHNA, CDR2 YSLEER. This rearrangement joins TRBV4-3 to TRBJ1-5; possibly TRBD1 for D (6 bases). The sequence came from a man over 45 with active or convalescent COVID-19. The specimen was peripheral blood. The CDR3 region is CASSQDLHRDQPQHF. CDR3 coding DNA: TGCGCCAGCAGCCAAGATCTTCACAGGGATCAGCCCCAGCATTTT.